Shown below are 23 T cell receptor beta chains from a single sample sequenced in a study of blood T cell repertoires in COVID-19. Sequencing used immunoSEQ multiplex PCR; TCRdb keeps in-frame clones, though not all of them. The sample carries 250,000 or so clones, 75% to 85% recorded once. The sample comprised peripheral blood. The origin of the receptors is a human donor in a cohort sampled during active COVID-19.

V is TRBV11-2 and J is TRBJ1-4, with D perhaps TRBD1 (5 bases). The ends were cut back, 0 bases at V and 7 bases at J, with 15 bases in the middle. The CDR3 length is 16 residues. Germline CDR1 is SGHAT and CDR2 is FQNNGV. CDR3 in amino acids: CASSLENSPRGEKLFF. DNA of the CDR3: TGTGCCAGCAGCTTAGAAAACAGCCCAAGGGGTGAAAAACTGTTTTTT.

V is TRBV6-5 and J is TRBJ2-3; possibly TRBD2 for D (6 bases). CDR3 length equals 15 residues. The V end lost 6 bases, the J end lost 1 base, and 14 bases lay between the germline ends. Germline V gene lookup returns CDR1 MNHEY and CDR2 SVGAGI. CDR3 nucleotides: TGTGCCAGCAGGCCATGGGACTCCCGCACAGATACGCAGTATTTT. Translation: CASRPWDSRTDTQYF.

The J gene is TRBJ2-5, the V gene TRBV21-1; the table assigns TRBD1, which was not confirmed against the DNA. TRBV21-1 is reported as a pseudogene. The CDR3 is made up of 16 amino acids. CDR3 in DNA: TGTGCCAGCAGCAAAGCTCCCTGGGGCGTACCTGAGACCCAGTACTTC. It yields the protein CASSKAPWGVPETQYF.

The chain joins TRBV5-1 to TRBJ2-1; D perhaps matches TRBD1 (6 bases). The CDR3 spans 14 residues. CDR1 and CDR2 from the germline V gene are SGHRS and YFSETQ. Trimming pared 5 bases from V and 6 bases from J, leaving 15 bases between. CDR3 in DNA: TGCGCCAGCAGGTCTGCAACAGGGTCCAATGAGCAGTTCTTC. This gives the protein CASRSATGSNEQFF. The full variable domain, its missing parts supplied by reference TRBV5-1 and TRBJ2-1, is KAGVTQTPRYLIKTRGQQVTLSCSPISGHRSVSWYQQTPGQGLQFLFEYFSETQRNKGNFPGRFSGRQFSNSRSEMNVSTLELGDSALYLCASRSATGSNEQFFGPGTRLTVL.

The chain combines TRBV24-1 with TRBJ1-1; no clear D gene. The germline V gene encodes CDR1 KGHDR and CDR2 SFDVKD. The CDR3 contains 14 residues. Trimming pared 1 base from V and 10 bases from J, leaving 15 bases between. CDR3 sequence reads: CATSDFGRSRGAFF. The CDR3 DNA sequence: TGTGCCACCAGTGATTTTGGAAGGTCTCGGGGAGCTTTCTTT.

This chain uses TRBV15 with TRBJ2-1; 10 nucleotides match TRBD2. Germline assignment: CDR1 LNHNV and CDR2 YYDKDF (reference sequence). V was pared by 1 base and J by 3 bases, with 9 bases of the junction left unmatched. The CDR3 covers 18 residues. For the CDR3, the DNA is TGTGCCACCAGCAGAGGGCGGAGGACTAGCGGAAACTACAATGAGCAGTTCTTC. It yields the protein CATSRGRRTSGNYNEQFF.

This chain links TRBV3-1 (or the pseudogene TRBV3-2) with TRBJ1-6, with a tentative D call TRBD1 (6 bases). CDR1 is LGHDT, CDR2 YNNKEL, per germline (reference sequence). This CDR3 has 14 residues. Trimming took 7 bases from V and 9 from J, leaving 16 bases between them. CDR3 sequence: CASTLAGVLSPLHF. The CDR3 DNA follows: TGTGCCAGCACCTTGGCAGGGGTTCTTTCACCCCTCCACTTT.

This clone occurred a few times. The chain joins TRBV18 to TRBJ1-3, with a tentative D call TRBD1 (6 bases). Germline V gives CDR1 KGHSH, CDR2 LQKENI. Trimming left V 5 bases short and J 3 bases short, with 17 bases between. The CDR3 totals 16 residues. The DNA of the CDR3 is TGTGCCAGCTCAGCCTCTGGGGGGGCAAGTGGAAACACCATATATTTT. It yields the protein CASSASGGASGNTIYF.

V is TRBV10-3 and J is TRBJ2-1; TRBD2 matches 15 bases. V shed 8 bases, J shed 4 bases, and the junction held 21 bases outside the gene matches. Germline V gene lookup returns CDR1 ENHRY and CDR2 SYGVKD. This CDR3 comprises 21 residues. The CDR3 sequence is CAIQGQGSSGTSGGSYNEQFF. CDR3 in DNA: TGTGCCATCCAGGGACAGGGAAGCTCTGGGACTAGCGGGGGGTCGTACAATGAGCAGTTCTTC.

The CDR3 reads CASNLRSSYEQYF. The CDR3 DNA is TGTGCCAGCAACCTCAGAAGCTCCTACGAGCAGTACTTC. The chain has TRBV6-5 and TRBJ2-7; D is undetermined. CDR1 is MNHEY and CDR2 is SVGAGI in the germline V gene. CDR3 length equals 13 residues. Trimming took off 7 bases at V and 0 bases at J, with 10 bases between the two ends.

The genes are TRBV15 and TRBJ1-5; a weak D match, TRBD1 (5 bases). CDR3 size: 14 residues. The V end lost 5 bases, the J end lost 2 bases, and 10 bases lay between the germline ends. The V gene's germline CDR1 is LNHNV and CDR2 YYDKDF (reference sequence). CDR3 sequence (DNA): TGTGCCACCAGCTGGAGGGGAGGCAATCAGCCCCAGCATTTT. Translating gives CATSWRGGNQPQHF.

The V gene is TRBV28, the J gene TRBJ1-3; tentatively, D is TRBD1 (5 bases). The CDR3 spans 17 residues. V lost 5 bases, J lost 4 bases, and 21 bases lay in between. The germline CDR1 and CDR2 sequences are MDHEN and SYDVKM. The CDR3 region is CASSPQIGGAEGNTIYF. CDR3 nucleotides: TGTGCCAGCAGTCCCCAGATTGGAGGGGCGGAAGGAAACACCATATATTTT.

This clone was recorded a few times. J is TRBJ2-1 and V is TRBV6-1, with 11 bases aligning to TRBD1. The junction had 7 bases not matched to a gene; V was cut back by 2 bases and J by 10 bases. The germline gives CDR1 MNHNS, CDR2 SASEGT. The CDR3 contains 15 residues. DNA of the CDR3: TGTGCCAGCAGTGAAATAGGACAGGGGGCGAGGGAGCAGTTCTTC. The encoded protein is CASSEIGQGAREQFF.

This sequence joins TRBV11-2 and TRBJ1-1, with TRBD1 as a possible D gene (5 bases). V was clipped by 7 bases and J by 1 base, with 10 bases between them. CDR1 SGHAT and CDR2 FQNNGV come from the germline V gene. The CDR3 has 13 residues. CDR3: CASTSQGNTEAFF. The CDR3 DNA follows: TGTGCCAGCACATCCCAGGGGAACACTGAAGCTTTCTTT.

The chain uses TRBV28 and TRBJ1-2; 7 nucleotides match TRBD1. The V gene's germline CDR1 is MDHEN and CDR2 SYDVKM. Losses at the gene ends were 10 bases for V and 2 bases for J; bases not matched to a gene: 1. There are 11 residues in the CDR3. This CDR3 reads CATTGNYGYTF. CDR3 sequence (DNA): TGTGCCACGACAGGGAACTATGGCTACACCTTC.

J is TRBJ2-1 and V is TRBV2; TRBD2 aligns across 7 bases. This CDR3 contains 15 residues. The germline V gene has CDR1 SNHLY and CDR2 FYNNEI. V gave up 6 bases and J gave up 0 bases; unmatched junction bases: 5. Written as DNA, the CDR3 is TGTGCCAGCAGCAGACGGACTAGCTCCTACAATGAGCAGTTCTTC. Translated, it gives CASSRRTSSYNEQFF.

This clone was seen just once. The CDR3 sequence: CASSPSLEYNQPQHF. CDR3 DNA sequence: TGTGCCAGCTCACCATCCTTGGAGTACAATCAGCCCCAGCATTTT. This rearrangement joins TRBV18 to TRBJ1-5; D is ambiguous. V lost 2 bases and J lost 3, with 11 bases in between. The CDR3 runs 15 residues. CDR1 and CDR2 from the germline V gene are KGHSH and LQKENI. The full variable domain, with the rest looked up from reference TRBV18 and TRBJ1-5, is NAGVMQNPRHLVRRRGQEARLRCSPMKGHSHVYWYRQLPEEGLKFMVYLQKENIIDESGMPKERFSAEFPKEGPSILRIQQVVRGDSAAYFCASSPSLEYNQPQHFGDGTRLSIL.

This clone showed up just once. The chain combines TRBV29-1 with TRBJ1-2; D remains ambiguous. The CDR3 spans 12 residues. Germline CDR1 and CDR2: SQVTM and ANQGSEA. V lost 3 bases and J 5 bases, leaving 10 bases between the germline ends. CDR3 residues: CSVEPHEYGYTF. The CDR3 nucleotides read TGCAGCGTTGAGCCCCACGAGTATGGCTACACCTTC.

The CDR3 DNA follows: TGTGCCAGCAGCCTGCGAGGGGGGGCGCATTCACCCCTCCACTTT. This encodes CASSLRGGAHSPLHF. This sequence joins TRBV7-9 and TRBJ1-6, with D possibly TRBD1 on 6 matching bases. The CDR3 extends over 15 amino acids. The germline V gene has CDR1 SEHNR and CDR2 FQNEAQ (reference sequence). V lost 5 bases and J 8 bases, leaving 16 bases between the germline ends.

This clone was recorded only once. The genes are TRBV6-5 and TRBJ1-5, with D hard to call. The CDR3 extends over 14 amino acids. Germline CDR1 MNHEY, CDR2 SVGAGI. V lost 2 bases, J lost 5 bases, and 10 bases lay in between. CDR3 bases: TGTGCCAGCAGTTACGGTTTTCGGGATCAGCCCCAGCATTTT. Protein product: CASSYGFRDQPQHF.

V usage is TRBV10-3 and J usage is TRBJ2-1; TRBD2 matches at 8 bases. The CDR3 runs 16 residues. The ends lost 2 bases at V and 7 bases at J; junction bases unmatched: 10. Germline CDR1 ENHRY, CDR2 SYGVKD. For the CDR3, the DNA is TGTGCCATCAGTGAGAGAAATACAGGCGGGGGGAATGAGCAGTTCTTC. It specifies CAISERNTGGGNEQFF.

This chain uses TRBV5-1 with TRBJ2-1; 12 bases agree with TRBD2. The CDR3 covers 17 residues. CDR1 is SGHRS, CDR2 YFSETQ, per germline. V trimming: 3 bases; J trimming: 2 bases; junction bases outside the gene matches: 6. This CDR3 reads CASSSGLAGRTYNEQFF. The DNA of the CDR3 is TGCGCCAGCAGCTCTGGACTAGCGGGAAGGACCTACAATGAGCAGTTCTTC. The whole variable domain, filled in from reference TRBV5-1 and TRBJ2-1, reads KAGVTQTPRYLIKTRGQQVTLSCSPISGHRSVSWYQQTPGQGLQFLFEYFSETQRNKGNFPGRFSGRQFSNSRSEMNVSTLELGDSALYLCASSSGLAGRTYNEQFFGPGTRLTVL.

The rearrangement joins TRBV11-2 to TRBJ1-5, with TRBD1 matching 8 bases. Germline CDR1 reads SGHAT; CDR2 reads FQNNGV. The V gene end was trimmed by 1 base and the J gene end by 7 bases; junction bases not matched to a gene: 9. The CDR3 is made up of 16 amino acids. CDR3 region: CASSLGVGTGGQPQHF. CDR3 coding DNA: TGTGCCAGCAGCTTAGGAGTTGGGACAGGCGGCCAGCCCCAGCATTTT.